This entry features one T cell receptor beta chain sequence. Its specificity is unknown. A much larger clone is a single base away; this may be a read error. This sample stems from a study of post-analysis software for immune sequencing data. Findings and caveats of the study: Comparison of patients with controls showed four or five TRBV segments more frequent in patients, TRBV5-6, TRBV5-1 and TRBV20-1 among them.

The germline V gene encodes CDR1 SGHTA and CDR2 FQGNSA. This CDR3 is 14 amino acids long. Presence of unique molecular identifiers characterized the TCR beta cDNA libraries. TCRdb processed the PCR reads anew with MiXCR; each CDR3 protein has one entry. The sample has roughly 700,000 distinct CDR3 sequences; just under 30% are singletons. The receptor comes from a girl under 18 with multiple sclerosis. This rearrangement joins TRBV7-2 to TRBJ2-4; D is tentatively TRBD1 or TRBD2 (5 bases each). The DNA end is a closer match to TRBJ2-7, so the J assignment may be wrong. Specimen: blood. For the CDR3, the DNA is TGTGCCAGCAGCCCAAAGACTGGGGGCTACGAGCAGTACTTC. It translates to CASSPKTGGYEQYF.